This T cell receptor (beta chain) was sequenced during a study of shared clonotypes between healthy human individuals. Findings and limits, study-wide: Sorted-subset samples were not fully sequenced, rarefaction indicated.

This CDR3 spans 13 amino acids. J gave up 0 bases and V 7 bases, and 3 bases lay outside the gene matches. Germline-derived CDR1 and CDR2 are MNHNY and SVGAGI (reference sequence). This clone is a singleton in its sample. The antigen remains unidentified. TCRdb's copy holds only in-frame clones and misses some; the assay was immunoSEQ multiplex PCR. The sample has about 1.1 million clones, about 72% seen once; the top ten hold roughly 0.82%. Sequences were obtained from memory CD4+ T cells from PBMCs. Documented subset: CD45RA-negative fraction. The receptor comes from a man between 18 and 29 years old in good health. Some clones in this sample may be carry-over from other donors' samples. The gene calls are TRBV6-6 and TRBJ2-7; TRBD2 aligns across 7 bases. CDR3 region: CASTTGGSYEQYF. Here the CDR3 DNA reads TGTGCCAGCACTACGGGAGGCTCCTACGAGCAGTACTTC.